A selection of T cell receptor beta chains follows, all from one sample in a study of cytomegalovirus exposure and HLA in healthy donors. This table comes from immunoSEQ multiplex PCR, and its TCRdb copy is limited to in-frame clones, with some not included. This sample has some 100,000 clones, with approximately 85% found just once. The specimen sequenced was PBMCs. The receptors were sampled from a young man in good health and CMV-seronegative. Both conserved end residues are part of each CDR3. D genes are given only for firm matches. A clone size is listed for some rows: how often the clone was seen (once, few, many), or a class if it is expanded.

TRBV15	.	TRBD2	TRBJ2-5	CATSRRLAGMETQYF	TGTGCCACCAGCCGAAGACTAGCGGGAATGGAGACCCAGTACTTC
TRBV18	.	TRBD1	TRBJ2-2	CASSPGQGNTGELFF	TGTGCCAGCTCACCCGGACAGGGGAACACCGGGGAGCTGTTTTTT
TRBV6-4	few	.	TRBJ2-7	CASKDQAGADEQYF	TGTGCCAGCAAGGATCAGGCGGGGGCGGACGAGCAGTACTTC
TRBV5-4	.	TRBD2	TRBJ2-3	CASSSLAGGGTDTQYF	TGTGCCAGCAGCTCCCTAGCGGGGGGAGGTACAGATACGCAGTATTTT
TRBV19	.	TRBD1	TRBJ2-7	CASSTTGLYEQYF	TGTGCCAGTAGTACGACAGGGCTCTACGAGCAGTACTTC
TRBV4-1	.	.	TRBJ2-1	CASSPTSDNEQFF	TGCGCCAGCTCCCCGACTAGTGACAATGAGCAGTTCTTC
TRBV7-6	.	.	TRBJ1-2	CASSLYPGEHGGYTF	TGTGCCAGCAGCTTATATCCCGGGGAGCATGGTGGCTACACCTTC
TRBV19	.	TRBD2	TRBJ2-5	CASSISGLAGASLRQETQYF	TGTGCCAGTAGTATTTCGGGGCTAGCGGGGGCCTCCCTGAGGCAAGAGACCCAGTACTTC
TRBV4-1	.	.	TRBJ2-7	CASSQAVTHPYEQYF	TGCGCCAGCAGCCAAGCAGTGACTCACCCCTACGAGCAGTACTTC
TRBV5-6	few	.	TRBJ2-1	CASALGGNEQFF	TGTGCCAGCGCCCTGGGGGGCAATGAGCAGTTCTTC
TRBV6-6	.	TRBD2	TRBJ2-3	CASSYGIAGVVDTQYF	TGTGCCAGCAGTTACGGAATAGCGGGAGTTGTAGATACGCAGTATTTT
TRBV7-3	.	TRBD2	TRBJ2-2	CASSLELAAGTGELFF	TGTGCCAGCAGCTTAGAACTAGCGGCGGGAACCGGGGAGCTGTTTTTT
TRBV19	.	TRBD1	TRBJ2-7	CASSTQGASLYEQYF	TGTGCCAGTAGTACCCAGGGGGCGTCCTTATACGAGCAGTACTTC
TRBV29-1	.	.	TRBJ2-7	CSVGTRGYEQYF	TGCAGCGTTGGCACACGGGGCTACGAGCAGTACTTC
TRBV29-1	.	TRBD2	TRBJ2-2	CSVGTSGDNTGELFF	TGCAGCGTTGGGACTAGCGGAGACAACACCGGGGAGCTGTTTTTT
TRBV5-1	.	.	TRBJ2-7	CASSPRLDRYEQYF	TGCGCCAGCAGCCCTAGACTAGACCGCTACGAGCAGTACTTC
TRBV5-6	.	TRBD1	TRBJ2-7	CASSLGTGDGYF	TGTGCCAGCAGCTTAGGGACAGGAGACGGGTACTTC
TRBV7-3	.	.	TRBJ2-6	CASSRQYSSGANVLTF	TGTGCCAGCAGCCGCCAATACAGCTCTGGGGCCAACGTCCTGACTTTC
TRBV2	.	.	TRBJ1-5	CASSESPIPGFHQPQHF	TGTGCCAGCAGTGAGTCTCCTATCCCCGGGTTTCATCAGCCCCAGCATTTT
TRBV23-1	.	TRBD1	TRBJ2-7	CASSQGSRGRPLHEQYF	TGCGCCAGCAGTCAAGGGTCAAGGGGGCGCCCCTTACACGAGCAGTACTTC
TRBV7-2	.	.	TRBJ2-2	CASSLMDSGEELFF	TGTGCCAGCAGCTTAATGGATTCTGGAGAGGAGCTGTTTTTT
TRBV30	.	TRBD2	TRBJ2-1	CAWSVFAGVYNEQFF	TGTGCCTGGAGTGTGTTTGCGGGAGTATACAATGAGCAGTTCTTC
TRBV7-9	.	TRBD2	TRBJ2-1	CASTQSGGPHNEQFF	TGTGCCAGCACCCAGTCGGGGGGGCCCCACAATGAGCAGTTCTTC
TRBV11-3	.	.	TRBJ1-1	CASSFGGAEAFF	TGTGCCAGCAGCTTTGGAGGGGCTGAAGCTTTCTTT
TRBV5-6	.	.	TRBJ2-2	CASSPEGTGELFF	TGTGCCAGCAGCCCGGAGGGGACCGGGGAGCTGTTTTTT
TRBV7-9	.	TRBD1	TRBJ1-1	CASDTGGEAFF	TGTGCCAGCGATACAGGGGGGGAAGCTTTCTTT
TRBV25-1	few	.	TRBJ2-3	CASSEYWGNTDTQYF	TGTGCCAGCAGTGAATACTGGGGCAACACAGATACGCAGTATTTT
TRBV5-3	.	.	TRBJ2-7	CARPLRDYEQYF	TGTGCCCGACCCCTCAGGGACTACGAGCAGTACTTC
TRBV25-1	.	TRBD1	TRBJ2-2	CASSTGTGTLGTGELFF	TGTGCCAGCAGTACCGGGACAGGGACCCTAGGCACCGGGGAGCTGTTTTTT
TRBV5-4	.	.	TRBJ1-2	CASSLARGTLKGGYTF	TGTGCCAGCAGCTTGGCACGCGGCACTTTGAAGGGGGGCTACACCTTC
TRBV29-1	.	TRBD1	TRBJ2-7	CSVEEDREYSYEQYF	TGCAGCGTTGAAGAGGACAGGGAGTACTCCTACGAGCAGTACTTC
TRBV2	few	.	TRBJ1-5	CASSARDTSNQPQHF	TGTGCCAGCTCCGCCCGGGACACCAGTAATCAGCCCCAGCATTTT
TRBV11-1	.	.	TRBJ1-2	CAGLRVPIVIYGYTF	TGTGCCGGGCTCAGAGTACCCATTGTTATTTATGGCTACACCTTC
TRBV28	.	.	TRBJ2-7	CASTPGDFGYEQYF	TGTGCCAGCACCCCCGGGGACTTTGGCTACGAGCAGTACTTC
TRBV10-3	.	TRBD1	TRBJ2-7	CAISETGGNYYEQYF	TGTGCCATCAGTGAGACAGGGGGCAACTACTACGAGCAGTACTTC
TRBV4-3	.	.	TRBJ1-3	CASSQGFGGLASGNTIYF	TGCGCCAGCAGCCAAGGGTTCGGCGGCCTAGCCTCTGGAAACACCATATATTTT
TRBV5-6	.	TRBD2	TRBJ2-3	CASSFGTSADTQYF	TGTGCCAGCAGCTTCGGGACTAGCGCAGATACGCAGTATTTT
TRBV18	.	TRBD1	TRBJ2-4	CASSPAERTGTLLTAKNIQYF	TGTGCCAGCTCACCAGCGGAGAGGACAGGGACCCTCCTAACGGCCAAAAACATTCAGTACTTC
TRBV4-1	.	.	TRBJ2-5	CASSHTIPPGHSIIRYQETQYF	TGCGCCAGCAGCCACACTATTCCACCGGGACATTCCATCATCAGGTACCAAGAGACCCAGTACTTC
TRBV2	.	.	TRBJ2-2	CASSFTQDTGELFF	TGTGCCAGCAGTTTTACACAGGACACCGGGGAGCTGTTTTTT
TRBV6-5	.	.	TRBJ1-6	CASTRGSSYNSPLHF	TGTGCCAGCACCCGGGGGAGCTCCTATAATTCACCCCTCCACTTT
TRBV7-2	.	.	TRBJ2-6	CASSTGGAGANVLTF	TGTGCCAGCAGCACAGGGGGGGCCGGGGCCAACGTCCTGACTTTC
TRBV6-5	few	TRBD1	TRBJ2-7	CASSYSRTGGYEQYF	TGTGCCAGCAGTTACTCACGGACAGGGGGCTACGAGCAGTACTTC
TRBV19	.	.	TRBJ2-5	CASSMGSQETQYF	TGTGCCAGTAGTATGGGCAGCCAAGAGACCCAGTACTTC
TRBV2	once	TRBD2	TRBJ2-3	CASSENSGGTDTQYF	TGTGCCAGCAGTGAGAATAGCGGGGGGACAGATACGCAGTATTTT